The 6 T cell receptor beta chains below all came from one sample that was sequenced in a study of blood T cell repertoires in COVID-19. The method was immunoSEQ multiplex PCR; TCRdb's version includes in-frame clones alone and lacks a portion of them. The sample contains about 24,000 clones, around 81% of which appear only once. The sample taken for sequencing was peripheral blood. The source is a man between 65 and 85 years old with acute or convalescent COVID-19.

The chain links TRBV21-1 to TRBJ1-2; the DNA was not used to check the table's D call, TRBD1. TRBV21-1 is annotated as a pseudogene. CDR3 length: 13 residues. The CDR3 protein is CASSSVTGRRYTF. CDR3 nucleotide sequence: TGTGCCAGCAGCTCGGTGACAGGGAGACGCTACACCTTC.

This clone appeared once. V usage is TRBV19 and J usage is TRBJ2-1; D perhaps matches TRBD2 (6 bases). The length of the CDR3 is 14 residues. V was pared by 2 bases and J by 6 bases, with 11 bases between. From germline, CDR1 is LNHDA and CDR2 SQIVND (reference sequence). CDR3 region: CASSIRGYGNEQFF. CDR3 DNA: TGTGCCAGTAGTATACGGGGGTATGGCAATGAGCAGTTCTTC.

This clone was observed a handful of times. The CDR3 loop is CSVDGVAGGLRDNEQFF. The CDR3 DNA is TGCAGCGTTGATGGGGTAGCGGGAGGGCTGAGAGACAATGAGCAGTTCTTC. The chain couples TRBV29-1 to TRBJ2-1, with 11 nucleotides matching TRBD2. Germline trimming cut 3 bases from V and 5 bases from J; bases unmatched to any gene: 12. Germline loops: CDR1 SQVTM, CDR2 ANQGSEA. CDR3 length: 17 amino acids.

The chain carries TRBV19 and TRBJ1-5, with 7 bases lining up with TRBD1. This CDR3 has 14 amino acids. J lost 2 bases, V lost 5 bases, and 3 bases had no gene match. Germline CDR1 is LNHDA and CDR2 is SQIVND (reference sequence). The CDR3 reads CASSLTGGNQPQHF. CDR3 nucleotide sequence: TGTGCCAGTAGTCTAACAGGGGGCAATCAGCCCCAGCATTTT.

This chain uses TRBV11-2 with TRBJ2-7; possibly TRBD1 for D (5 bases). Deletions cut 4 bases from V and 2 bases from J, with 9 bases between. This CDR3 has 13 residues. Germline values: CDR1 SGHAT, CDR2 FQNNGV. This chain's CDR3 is CASSSLRAYEQYF. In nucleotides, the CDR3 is TGTGCCAGCAGCTCTCTCAGGGCCTACGAGCAGTACTTC.

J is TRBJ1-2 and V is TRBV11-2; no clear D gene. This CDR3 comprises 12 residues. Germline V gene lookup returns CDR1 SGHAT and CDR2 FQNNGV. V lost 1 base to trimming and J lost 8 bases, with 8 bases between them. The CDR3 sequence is CASSLGTGGYTF. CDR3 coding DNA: TGTGCCAGCAGCTTAGGGACGGGGGGCTACACCTTC.